The 15 T cell receptor beta chains in this list originate from one sample, sequenced in a study of beta chain features in type 1 diabetes (dated by TCRdb to the late 2010s). Library prep was done by the immunoSEQ multiplex PCR assay. The High Capacity cDNA Reverse Transcription Kit was used to reverse transcribe all of the isolated RNA, meaning that expressed TCRB transcripts were what got sequenced. TCRdb obtained this table from immuneACCESS and retained in-frame rearrangements with V and J assigned. These tables miss some clones; where compared with another copy, unresolved V genes account for less than half of the shortfall, and the remainder is unexplained. The sample yields around 200,000 clones; less than 15% were counted once. The ten most abundant clones make up about 0.59% of the sample. Sequenced: central memory CD4+ T cells from blood. These receptors all stem from a young woman in good health.

In its sample, this clone was seen a few times. The genes are TRBV28 and TRBJ1-5, with 9 nucleotides matching TRBD1. Germline values: CDR1 MDHEN, CDR2 SYDVKM. The CDR3 runs to 15 residues. The V segment lost 3 bases and the J segment 4 bases; nucleotides outside the gene matches: 4. In DNA, the CDR3 is TGTGCCAGCAGTTTTACAGGGGGCAGGAATCAGCCCCAGCATTTT. It yields the protein CASSFTGGRNQPQHF.

There are a few counts of this clone. In DNA, the CDR3 is TGTGCCAGCAGCCCCAGTTGGCAGTCTAACTATGGCTACACCTTC. Translated, it gives CASSPSWQSNYGYTF. This sequence joins TRBV7-9 and TRBJ1-2; D uncertain. The CDR3 is 15 residues long. Germline V gene data show CDR1 as SEHNR and CDR2 as FQNEAQ (reference sequence). The ends were cut back, 5 bases at V and 0 bases at J, with 13 bases in the middle.

The chain joins TRBV11-2 to TRBJ2-7; tentative D call: TRBD1 (5 bases). The CDR3 covers 18 residues. Germline values: CDR1 SGHAT, CDR2 FQNNGV. Deletions cut 1 base from V and 3 bases from J, with 22 bases between. Here the CDR3 DNA reads TGTGCCAGCAGCTTAGGTCGACAGCGAAGTTTCACTCTCTACGAGCAGTACTTC. Translating gives CASSLGRQRSFTLYEQYF.

V and J are TRBV19 and TRBJ2-5; 7 positions match TRBD1. J gave up 3 bases and V 7 bases, and 5 bases lay outside the gene matches. Germline CDR1 is LNHDA and CDR2 is SQIVND (reference sequence). The CDR3 runs to 13 residues. CDR3 protein: CASKAGTEETQYF. The DNA for the CDR3 is TGTGCCAGTAAGGCCGGGACAGAAGAGACCCAGTACTTC.

There are a few counts of this clone. The chain has TRBV2 and TRBJ2-6; D gene ambiguous. With 2 bases removed from V and 4 bases from J, the gap between germline ends came to 12 bases. Germline loops: CDR1 SNHLY, CDR2 FYNNEI. The CDR3 runs to 16 residues. Here the CDR3 DNA reads TGTGCCAGCAGTGAAATGAGCTCTCCCGGGGCCAACGTCCTGACTTTC. Its protein product is CASSEMSSPGANVLTF. Using reference TRBV2 and TRBJ2-6 for the parts outside the CDR3, the full variable domain is EPEVTQTPSHQVTQMGQEVILRCVPISNHLYFYWYRQILGQKVEFLVSFYNNEISEKSEIFDDQFSVERPDGSNFTLKIRSTKLEDSAMYFCASSEMSSPGANVLTFGAGSRLTVL.

This chain connects TRBV14 to TRBJ2-7; 8 bases line up with TRBD2. The germline V gene has CDR1 SGHDN and CDR2 FVKESK. Trimming removed 3 bases from V and 7 bases from J; junction bases left unmatched: 2. There are 12 residues in the CDR3. The CDR3 nucleotides are TGTGCCAGCAGCCAGACTAGCGTAGAGCAGTACTTC. This sequence encodes CASSQTSVEQYF.

This clone was observed a few times. The chain is built from TRBV7-6 and TRBJ1-1; 8 nucleotides agree with TRBD1. The CDR3 has 14 residues. The V gene end was trimmed by 5 bases and the J gene end by 3 bases; junction bases not matched to a gene: 5. CDR1 is SGHVS, CDR2 FNYEAQ, per germline. The CDR3 bases are TGTGCCAGCAGCGCACGACAGGGGTACACTGAAGCTTTCTTT. Residues: CASSARQGYTEAFF. The full variable domain, with the rest looked up from reference TRBV7-6 and TRBJ1-1, is GAGVSQSPRYKVTKRGQDVALRCDPISGHVSLYWYRQALGQGPEFLTYFNYEAQQDKSGLPNDRFSAERPEGSISTLTIQRTEQRDSAMYRCASSARQGYTEAFFGQGTRLTVV.

This chain connects TRBV4-2 to TRBJ1-4, with 7 bases fitting TRBD1. The ends lost 2 bases at V and 0 bases at J; junction bases unmatched: 9. The CDR3 is made up of 18 amino acids. Germline assignment: CDR1 LGHNA and CDR2 YNFKEQ. CDR3 loop: CASSQRDSTSSTNEKLFF. CDR3 in DNA: TGTGCCAGCAGCCAACGGGACAGTACTTCTTCAACTAATGAAAAACTGTTTTTT.

This clone has just a few counts. V gene TRBV10-3 combines with J gene TRBJ2-3; a weak D match, TRBD2 (6 bases). The CDR3 loop spans 14 amino acids. Deletions cut 6 bases from V and 0 bases from J, with 10 bases between. The germline gives CDR1 ENHRY, CDR2 SYGVKD. The CDR3 loop is CAIRGTSSTDTQYF. The DNA of the CDR3 is TGTGCCATCAGAGGGACTTCTAGCACAGATACGCAGTATTTT.

V usage is TRBV28 and J usage is TRBJ2-7, with D maybe TRBD1 (8 bases). The CDR3 runs 16 residues. The germline CDR1 and CDR2 sequences are MDHEN and SYDVKM. The V gene lost 5 bases and the J gene lost 2 bases, with 19 bases spanning the gap. The CDR3 DNA is TGTGCCAGCAGTAAACTAACCACAGGGGGGGCCTACGAGCAGTACTTC. It codes for CASSKLTTGGAYEQYF.

V is TRBV9 and J is TRBJ2-3, with D tentatively TRBD2 (5 bases). V shed 0 bases and J shed 2 bases, with 16 bases lying between them. The germline V gene has CDR1 SGDLS and CDR2 YYNGEE. The CDR3 totals 17 residues. The CDR3 DNA is TGTGCCAGCAGCGTAGTGACGGCGGGTGGTTTCACAGATACGCAGTATTTT. Protein: CASSVVTAGGFTDTQYF.

The V and J genes are TRBV7-9 and TRBJ2-1; TRBD2 matches 9 bases. V trimming: 1 base; J trimming: 8 bases; junction bases outside the gene matches: 9. This CDR3 contains 16 residues. The V gene's germline CDR1 is SEHNR and CDR2 FQNEAQ (reference sequence). For the CDR3, the DNA is TGTGCCAGCAGCTTAGGCCTAGCGGGAACCGGGGATGAGCAGTTCTTC. It codes for CASSLGLAGTGDEQFF.

This clone was counted a few times. The chain carries TRBV5-1 and TRBJ2-1, with 7 bases that match TRBD1. Germline-derived CDR1 and CDR2 are SGHRS and YFSETQ. Unmatched junction bases numbered 4, after V lost 0 bases and J lost 4 bases. CDR3 length equals 15 residues. The CDR3 is CASSLDRQGYNEQFF. The CDR3 DNA sequence: TGCGCCAGCAGCTTGGACAGACAGGGATACAATGAGCAGTTCTTC.

V is TRBV29-1 and J is TRBJ2-1; 8 positions agree with TRBD1. The V gene's germline CDR1 is SQVTM and CDR2 ANQGSEA. This CDR3 has 16 amino acids. The ends lost 5 bases at V and 5 bases at J; junction bases unmatched: 14. The CDR3 sequence: CSVLFWDRHVNNEQFF. The CDR3 coding sequence is TGCAGCGTTCTTTTCTGGGACAGGCATGTGAACAATGAGCAGTTCTTC.

The rearrangement joins TRBV2 to TRBJ2-1; 12 nucleotides match TRBD2. This CDR3 region has 15 residues. The germline V gene encodes CDR1 SNHLY and CDR2 FYNNEI. V lost 6 bases and J lost 8; bases outside the gene matches: 8. The CDR3 loop is CASRPGLAGNHEQFF. The CDR3 DNA is TGTGCCAGCAGGCCTGGACTAGCGGGAAACCATGAGCAGTTCTTC.